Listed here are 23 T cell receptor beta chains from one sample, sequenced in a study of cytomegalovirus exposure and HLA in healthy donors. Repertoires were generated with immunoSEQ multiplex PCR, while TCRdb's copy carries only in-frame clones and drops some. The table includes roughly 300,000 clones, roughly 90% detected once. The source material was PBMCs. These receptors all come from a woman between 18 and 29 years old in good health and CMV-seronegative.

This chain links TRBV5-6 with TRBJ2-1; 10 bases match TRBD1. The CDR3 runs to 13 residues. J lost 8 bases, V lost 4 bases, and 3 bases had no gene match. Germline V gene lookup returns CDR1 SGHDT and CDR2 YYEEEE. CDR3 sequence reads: CASSRDRGDEQFF. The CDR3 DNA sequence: TGTGCCAGCAGCCGGGACAGGGGCGATGAGCAGTTCTTC.

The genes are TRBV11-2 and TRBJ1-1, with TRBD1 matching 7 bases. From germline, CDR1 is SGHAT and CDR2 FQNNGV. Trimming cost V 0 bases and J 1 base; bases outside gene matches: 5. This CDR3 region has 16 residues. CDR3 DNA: TGTGCCAGCAGCTTAGATAGGGACAGACGGAACACTGAAGCTTTCTTT. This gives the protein CASSLDRDRRNTEAFF.

The CDR3 region is CASSPRTGPGYEQYF. CDR3 DNA: TGTGCCAGCTCACCTCGCACAGGGCCGGGCTACGAGCAGTACTTC. The chain joins TRBV18 to TRBJ2-7, with a tentative D call TRBD1 (6 bases). V dropped 3 bases and J dropped 3 bases, with 15 bases sitting between them. The CDR3 runs to 15 residues. CDR1 KGHSH and CDR2 LQKENI come from the germline V gene.

This CDR3 reads CASSLGLNYAGGGDEQFF. The CDR3, as DNA: TGCGCCAGCAGCTTGGGATTAAATTACGCGGGAGGAGGCGATGAGCAGTTCTTC. The genes are TRBV5-1 and TRBJ2-1; TRBD2 matches at 8 bases. CDR1 SGHRS and CDR2 YFSETQ come from the germline V gene. V dropped 0 bases and J dropped 8; count of bases not matched to a gene: 16. The CDR3 consists of 18 residues.

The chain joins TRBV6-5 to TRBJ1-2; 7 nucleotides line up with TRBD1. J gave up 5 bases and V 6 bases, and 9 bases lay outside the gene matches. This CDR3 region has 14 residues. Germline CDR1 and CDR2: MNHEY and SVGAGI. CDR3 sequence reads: CASRQSGTEYGYTF. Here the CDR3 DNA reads TGTGCCAGCAGACAGTCCGGGACAGAATATGGCTACACCTTC.

CDR3 residues: CASSPDLTGGAGYTF. CDR3 DNA sequence: TGTGCCAGCTCACCCGATCTAACAGGGGGCGCGGGCTACACCTTC. The chain recombines TRBV18 with TRBJ1-2; TRBD1 matches at 9 bases. This CDR3 comprises 15 residues. Germline values: CDR1 KGHSH, CDR2 LQKENI. The J segment lost 8 bases and the V segment lost 3 bases, leaving 10 bases of the junction unmatched.

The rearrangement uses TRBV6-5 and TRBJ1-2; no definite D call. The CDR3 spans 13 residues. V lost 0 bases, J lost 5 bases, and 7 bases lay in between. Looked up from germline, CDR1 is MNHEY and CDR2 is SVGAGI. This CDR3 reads CASSYSFQYGYTF. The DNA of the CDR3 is TGTGCCAGCAGTTACTCGTTTCAGTATGGCTACACCTTC.

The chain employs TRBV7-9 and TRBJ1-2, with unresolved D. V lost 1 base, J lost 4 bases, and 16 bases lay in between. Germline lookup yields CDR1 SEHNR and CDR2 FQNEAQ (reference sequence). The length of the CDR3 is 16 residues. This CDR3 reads CASSLDRTGLSYGYTF. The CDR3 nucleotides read TGTGCCAGCAGCTTAGATCGGACGGGGTTATCCTATGGCTACACCTTC. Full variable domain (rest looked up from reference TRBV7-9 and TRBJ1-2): DTGVSQNPRHKITKRGQNVTFRCDPISEHNRLYWYRQTLGQGPEFLTYFQNEAQLEKSRLLSDRFSAERPKGSFSTLEIQRTEQGDSAMYLCASSLDRTGLSYGYTFGSGTRLTVV.

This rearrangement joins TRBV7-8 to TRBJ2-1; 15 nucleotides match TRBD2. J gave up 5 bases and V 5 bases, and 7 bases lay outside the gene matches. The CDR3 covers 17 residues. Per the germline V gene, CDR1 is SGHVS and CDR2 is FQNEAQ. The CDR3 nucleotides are TGTGCCAGCAGCCTGGGACTAGCGGGAGGAAATGACAATGAGCAGTTCTTC. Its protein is CASSLGLAGGNDNEQFF.

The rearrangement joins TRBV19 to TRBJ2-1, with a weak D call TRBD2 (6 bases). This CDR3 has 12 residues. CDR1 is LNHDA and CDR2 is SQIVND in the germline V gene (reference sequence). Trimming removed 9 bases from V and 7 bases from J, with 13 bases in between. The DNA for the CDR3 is TGTGCCAGCCGAGGGACTTCTAATGAGCAGTTCTTC. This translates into CASRGTSNEQFF.

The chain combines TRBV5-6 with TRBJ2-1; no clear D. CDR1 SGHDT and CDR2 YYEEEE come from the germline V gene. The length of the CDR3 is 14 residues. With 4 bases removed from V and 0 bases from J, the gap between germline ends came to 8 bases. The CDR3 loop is CASSPGSSYNEQFF. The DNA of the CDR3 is TGTGCCAGCAGCCCAGGAAGCTCCTACAATGAGCAGTTCTTC. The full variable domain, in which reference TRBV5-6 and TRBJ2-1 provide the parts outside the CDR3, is DAGVTQSPTHLIKTRGQQVTLRCSPKSGHDTVSWYQQALGQGPQFIFQYYEEEERQRGNFPDRFSGHQFPNYSSELNVNALLLGDSALYLCASSPGSSYNEQFFGPGTRLTVL.

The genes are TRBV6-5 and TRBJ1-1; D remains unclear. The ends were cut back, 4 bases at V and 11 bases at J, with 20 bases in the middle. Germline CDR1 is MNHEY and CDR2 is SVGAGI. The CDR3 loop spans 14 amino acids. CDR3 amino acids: CASSSPLWESLAFF. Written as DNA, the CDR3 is TGTGCCAGCAGTTCTCCCCTCTGGGAGAGCTTGGCTTTCTTT.

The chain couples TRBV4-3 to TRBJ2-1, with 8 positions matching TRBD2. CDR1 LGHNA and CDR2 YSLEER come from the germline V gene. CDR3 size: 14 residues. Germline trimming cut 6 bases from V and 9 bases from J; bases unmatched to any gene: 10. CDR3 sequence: CASRPGTSGGEQFF. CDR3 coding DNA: TGCGCCAGCAGACCCGGGACTAGTGGGGGTGAGCAGTTCTTC.

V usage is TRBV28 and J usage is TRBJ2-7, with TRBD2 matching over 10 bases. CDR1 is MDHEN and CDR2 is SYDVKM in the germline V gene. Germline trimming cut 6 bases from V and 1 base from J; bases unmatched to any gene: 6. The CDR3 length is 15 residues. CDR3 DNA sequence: TGTGCCAGCAGAGTCGGACTAGCGGATTCCTACGAGCAGTACTTC. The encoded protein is CASRVGLADSYEQYF.

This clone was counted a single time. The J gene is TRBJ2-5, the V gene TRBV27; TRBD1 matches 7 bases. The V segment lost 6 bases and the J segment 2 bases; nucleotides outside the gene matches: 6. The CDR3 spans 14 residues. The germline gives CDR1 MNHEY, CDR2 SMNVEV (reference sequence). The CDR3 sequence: CASSNRGIQETQYF. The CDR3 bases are TGTGCCAGCAGCAACAGGGGTATACAAGAGACCCAGTACTTC.

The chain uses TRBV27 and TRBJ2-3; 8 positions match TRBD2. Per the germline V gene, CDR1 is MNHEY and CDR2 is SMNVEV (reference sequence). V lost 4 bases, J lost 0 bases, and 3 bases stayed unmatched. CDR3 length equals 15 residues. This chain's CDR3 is CASSSIAGSTDTQYF. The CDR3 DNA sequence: TGTGCCAGCAGTTCCATAGCGGGAAGCACAGATACGCAGTATTTT.

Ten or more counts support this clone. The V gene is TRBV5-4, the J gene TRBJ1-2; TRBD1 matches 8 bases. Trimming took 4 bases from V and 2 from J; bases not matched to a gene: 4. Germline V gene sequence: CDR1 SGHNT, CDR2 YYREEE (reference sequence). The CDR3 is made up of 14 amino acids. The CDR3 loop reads CASSADRENYGYTF. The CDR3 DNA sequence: TGTGCCAGCAGCGCGGACAGGGAAAACTATGGCTACACCTTC.

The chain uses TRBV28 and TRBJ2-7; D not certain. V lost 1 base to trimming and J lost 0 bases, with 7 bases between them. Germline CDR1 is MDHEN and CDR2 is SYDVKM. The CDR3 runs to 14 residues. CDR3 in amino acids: CASSLYLSSYEQYF. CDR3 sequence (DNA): TGTGCCAGCAGTTTATATTTGAGCTCCTACGAGCAGTACTTC.

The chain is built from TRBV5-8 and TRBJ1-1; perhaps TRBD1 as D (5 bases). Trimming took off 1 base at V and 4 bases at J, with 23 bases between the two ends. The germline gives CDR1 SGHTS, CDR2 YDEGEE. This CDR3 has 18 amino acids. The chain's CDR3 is CASSLWLGWRGFGTEAFF. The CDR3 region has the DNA TGTGCCAGCAGCTTGTGGTTGGGTTGGAGGGGCTTCGGCACTGAAGCTTTCTTT.

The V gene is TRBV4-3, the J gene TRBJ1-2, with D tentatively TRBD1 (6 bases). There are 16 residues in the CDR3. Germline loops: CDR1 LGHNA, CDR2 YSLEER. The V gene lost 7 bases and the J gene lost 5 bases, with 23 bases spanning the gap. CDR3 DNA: TGCGCCAGCACCCACCACAGGGCGGGAGATCGGTATGGCTACACCTTC. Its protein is CASTHHRAGDRYGYTF.

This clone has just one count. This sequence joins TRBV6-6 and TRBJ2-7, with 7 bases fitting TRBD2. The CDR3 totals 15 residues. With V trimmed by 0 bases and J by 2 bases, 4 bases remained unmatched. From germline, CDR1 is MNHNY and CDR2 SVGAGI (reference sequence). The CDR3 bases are TGTGCCAGCAGTTACTCCGGAGGGAGGGCCTACGAGCAGTACTTC. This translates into CASSYSGGRAYEQYF.

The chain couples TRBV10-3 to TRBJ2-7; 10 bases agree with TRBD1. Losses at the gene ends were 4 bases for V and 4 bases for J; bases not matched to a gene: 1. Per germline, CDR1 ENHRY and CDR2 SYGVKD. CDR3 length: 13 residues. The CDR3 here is CAISGTGGYEQYF. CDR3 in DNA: TGTGCCATCAGTGGGACAGGGGGGTACGAGCAGTACTTC.

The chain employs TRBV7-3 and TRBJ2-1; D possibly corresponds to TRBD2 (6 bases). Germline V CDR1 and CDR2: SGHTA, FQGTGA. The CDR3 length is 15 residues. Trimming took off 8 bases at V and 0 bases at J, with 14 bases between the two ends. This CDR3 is CASGRTGSSYNEQFF. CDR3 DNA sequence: TGTGCCAGCGGGAGGACCGGGTCCTCCTACAATGAGCAGTTCTTC.